This is a list of T cell receptor beta chains from one sample in a study of blood T cells in healthy people across ages. TCRdb called the 5' RACE reads again in MiXCR, with one record for every CDR3 protein. The table has approximately 880,000 distinct CDR3 sequences, roughly 52% seen once. The sample consisted of blood. The receptors derive from a man aged 25 to 40 in good health. CDR3s include the opening cysteine and the closing phenylalanine or tryptophan. A D gene is named only where the DNA matches it firmly. Clone size is shown for a subset of rows, as once, few, many or a class of expanded clone.

J gene: TRBJ1-4
clone size: .
V gene: TRBV7-9
D gene: .
CDR3 protein: CASSYYGDEKLFF
CDR3 DNA: TGTGCCAGCAGCTACTACGGAGATGAAAAACTGTTTTTT

J gene: TRBJ2-3
clone size: few
V gene: TRBV4-1
D gene: .
CDR3 protein: CASSQHESTDTQYF
CDR3 DNA: TGCGCCAGCAGCCAACACGAGAGCACAGATACGCAGTATTTT

J gene: TRBJ2-3
clone size: .
V gene: TRBV5-1
D gene: .
CDR3 protein: CASADPRSSTDTQYF
CDR3 DNA: TGCGCCAGCGCGGACCCCCGCAGTAGCACAGATACGCAGTATTTT

J gene: TRBJ2-7
clone size: few
V gene: TRBV27
D gene: .
CDR3 protein: CASSPDLARVSHEQYF
CDR3 DNA: TGTGCCAGCAGTCCCGATCTAGCTCGGGTTAGCCACGAGCAGTACTTC

J gene: TRBJ2-7
clone size: once
V gene: TRBV7-2
D gene: TRBD1
CDR3 protein: CASSDRQGSHEQYF
CDR3 DNA: TGTGCCAGCAGCGACCGACAGGGATCCCACGAGCAGTACTTC

J gene: TRBJ1-1
clone size: few
V gene: TRBV24-1
D gene: .
CDR3 protein: CATSAGEREAFF
CDR3 DNA: TGTGCCACCAGTGCTGGGGAGAGGGAAGCTTTCTTT

J gene: TRBJ2-1
clone size: .
V gene: TRBV29-1
D gene: TRBD2
CDR3 protein: CSVEEGRGSGNEQFF
CDR3 DNA: TGCAGCGTTGAAGAAGGGCGGGGGTCGGGCAATGAGCAGTTCTTC

J gene: TRBJ1-2
clone size: .
V gene: TRBV20-1
D gene: .
CDR3 protein: CSARDGKHPVYGYTF
CDR3 DNA: TGCAGTGCTAGAGATGGGAAGCACCCAGTCTATGGCTACACCTTC

J gene: TRBJ2-7
clone size: many
V gene: TRBV6-2/TRBV6-3
D gene: TRBD1
CDR3 protein: CASSYSGRQGRHEQYF
CDR3 DNA: TGTGCCAGCAGTTACTCAGGACGACAGGGACGCCACGAGCAGTACTTC

J gene: TRBJ1-1
clone size: .
V gene: TRBV4-1
D gene: .
CDR3 protein: CASRPRRVDTEAFF
CDR3 DNA: TGCGCCAGCAGGCCCCGGAGAGTGGACACTGAAGCTTTCTTT

J gene: TRBJ1-2
clone size: .
V gene: TRBV6-1
D gene: .
CDR3 protein: CASSEAGGPVRGYTF
CDR3 DNA: TGTGCCAGCAGTGAAGCGGGTGGCCCAGTGAGAGGCTACACCTTC

J gene: TRBJ2-7
clone size: .
V gene: TRBV12-3/TRBV12-4
D gene: TRBD1
CDR3 protein: CASSQTGMIYEQYF
CDR3 DNA: TGTGCCAGCAGTCAGACAGGGATGATCTACGAGCAGTACTTC

J gene: TRBJ1-2
clone size: .
V gene: TRBV12-3/TRBV12-4
D gene: .
CDR3 protein: CASSLRYRVDGYTF
CDR3 DNA: TGTGCCAGCAGTTTAAGGTACAGGGTGGATGGCTACACCTTC

J gene: TRBJ1-2
clone size: .
V gene: TRBV9
D gene: TRBD1
CDR3 protein: CASSSSTGVGYGYTF
CDR3 DNA: TGTGCCAGCAGCTCTTCGACAGGGGTCGGCTATGGCTACACCTTC

J gene: TRBJ1-2
clone size: few
V gene: TRBV12-3/TRBV12-4
D gene: .
CDR3 protein: CASSRRQSYGYTF
CDR3 DNA: TGTGCCAGCAGTCGACGGCAGTCCTATGGCTACACCTTC

J gene: TRBJ1-1
clone size: few
V gene: TRBV7-2
D gene: TRBD1
CDR3 protein: CASSLDRVLEAFF
CDR3 DNA: TGTGCCAGCAGCTTGGACAGGGTCCTTGAAGCTTTCTTT

J gene: TRBJ2-7
clone size: .
V gene: TRBV5-6
D gene: .
CDR3 protein: CASSLSNTLGYEQYF
CDR3 DNA: TGTGCCAGCAGCCTGAGCAACACTCTAGGATACGAGCAGTACTTC

J gene: TRBJ2-7
clone size: .
V gene: TRBV7-8
D gene: .
CDR3 protein: CASSFSLQSYEQYF
CDR3 DNA: TGTGCCAGCAGCTTTTCCCTCCAGAGCTACGAGCAGTACTTC

J gene: TRBJ2-1
clone size: few
V gene: TRBV20-1
D gene: TRBD2
CDR3 protein: CSASGLAVTTYNEQFF
CDR3 DNA: TGCAGTGCTTCCGGACTAGCGGTTACTACCTACAATGAGCAGTTCTTC

J gene: TRBJ2-1
clone size: once
V gene: TRBV27
D gene: TRBD2
CDR3 protein: CASSFGSGGLVNEQFF
CDR3 DNA: TGTGCCAGCAGTTTCGGTAGCGGGGGCCTAGTTAATGAGCAGTTCTTC

J gene: TRBJ2-1
clone size: few
V gene: TRBV6-2/TRBV6-3
D gene: TRBD1
CDR3 protein: CASSQRDRVNEQFF
CDR3 DNA: TGTGCCAGCAGCCAAAGGGACAGGGTCAATGAGCAGTTCTTC

J gene: TRBJ2-7
clone size: .
V gene: TRBV5-1
D gene: .
CDR3 protein: CASSLGGRGAQQYF
CDR3 DNA: TGCGCCAGCAGCTTGGGGGGACGGGGGGCTCAGCAGTACTTC

J gene: TRBJ1-6
clone size: once
V gene: TRBV3-1
D gene: TRBD1
CDR3 protein: CASSQGQGARNSPLHF
CDR3 DNA: TGTGCCAGCAGCCAGGGCCAGGGGGCGAGGAATTCACCCCTCCACTTT

J gene: TRBJ1-4
clone size: .
V gene: TRBV5-1
D gene: TRBD1
CDR3 protein: CASSSGQPATNEKLFF
CDR3 DNA: TGCGCCAGCAGCTCGGGACAGCCAGCAACTAATGAAAAACTGTTTTTT

J gene: TRBJ2-2
clone size: .
V gene: TRBV12-3/TRBV12-4
D gene: TRBD1
CDR3 protein: CASSRQGSTGELFF
CDR3 DNA: TGTGCCAGCAGTAGACAGGGGTCGACCGGGGAGCTGTTTTTT

J gene: TRBJ2-5
clone size: .
V gene: TRBV6-1
D gene: TRBD2
CDR3 protein: CASSEGNGGQETQYF
CDR3 DNA: TGTGCCAGCAGTGAAGGAAACGGGGGGCAAGAGACCCAGTACTTC

J gene: TRBJ2-5
clone size: few
V gene: TRBV19
D gene: .
CDR3 protein: CASISPSGGRGEQYF
CDR3 DNA: TGTGCCAGTATCTCCCCGTCTGGGGGGCGAGGAGAGCAGTACTTC

J gene: TRBJ2-7
clone size: .
V gene: TRBV10-3
D gene: .
CDR3 protein: CAISEARGYEQYF
CDR3 DNA: TGTGCCATCAGTGAAGCCAGGGGTTACGAGCAGTACTTC

J gene: TRBJ2-7
clone size: many
V gene: TRBV4-1
D gene: .
CDR3 protein: CASSLIGGYSYEQYF
CDR3 DNA: TGCGCCAGCAGCCTCATAGGGGGGTACTCCTACGAGCAGTACTTC

J gene: TRBJ2-5
clone size: few
V gene: TRBV7-2
D gene: .
CDR3 protein: CASSLARRGRETQYF
CDR3 DNA: TGTGCCAGCAGCTTAGCGCGGAGAGGGAGAGAGACCCAGTACTTC

J gene: TRBJ2-6
clone size: few
V gene: TRBV5-1
D gene: .
CDR3 protein: CASSLVGGALGANVLTF
CDR3 DNA: TGCGCCAGCAGCTTGGTTGGCGGGGCGCTTGGGGCCAACGTCCTGACTTTC

J gene: TRBJ2-5
clone size: .
V gene: TRBV7-2
D gene: .
CDR3 protein: CASSSTPGWLGGETQYF
CDR3 DNA: TGTGCCAGCAGCTCCACCCCGGGGTGGCTAGGCGGAGAGACCCAGTACTTC

J gene: TRBJ1-2
clone size: few
V gene: TRBV9
D gene: TRBD1
CDR3 protein: CASSAIGGQVDGYTF
CDR3 DNA: TGTGCCAGCAGCGCCATAGGGGGACAGGTCGATGGCTACACCTTC

J gene: TRBJ1-2
clone size: many
V gene: TRBV27
D gene: TRBD1
CDR3 protein: CASSSRTGGIYGYTF
CDR3 DNA: TGTGCCAGCAGTTCCCGGACAGGGGGCATCTATGGCTACACCTTC

J gene: TRBJ2-7
clone size: .
V gene: TRBV10-3
D gene: .
CDR3 protein: CAISGRVGAVYEQYF
CDR3 DNA: TGTGCCATCAGTGGGCGGGTGGGGGCCGTCTACGAGCAGTACTTC

J gene: TRBJ2-5
clone size: .
V gene: TRBV12-3/TRBV12-4
D gene: TRBD2
CDR3 protein: CASSLLAGIETQYF
CDR3 DNA: TGTGCCAGCAGTTTACTAGCGGGAATCGAGACCCAGTACTTC

J gene: TRBJ2-2
clone size: .
V gene: TRBV7-2
D gene: TRBD2
CDR3 protein: CASSLARLAGTGELFF
CDR3 DNA: TGTGCCAGCAGCTTAGCGCGACTAGCGGGCACCGGGGAGCTGTTTTTT

J gene: TRBJ2-7
clone size: once
V gene: TRBV6-1
D gene: .
CDR3 protein: CASKAGTQDPGEQYF
CDR3 DNA: TGTGCCAGCAAAGCCGGGACCCAAGATCCGGGCGAGCAGTACTTC

J gene: TRBJ2-7
clone size: few
V gene: TRBV4-3
D gene: TRBD2
CDR3 protein: CASSQGTSASSYEQYF
CDR3 DNA: TGCGCCAGCAGCCAAGGTACTAGCGCGAGCTCCTACGAGCAGTACTTC

J gene: TRBJ1-4
clone size: .
V gene: TRBV5-1
D gene: TRBD1
CDR3 protein: CASSRGQDSNEKLFF
CDR3 DNA: TGCGCCAGCAGCCGCGGACAGGACTCTAATGAAAAACTGTTTTTT

J gene: TRBJ2-1
clone size: .
V gene: TRBV20-1
D gene: .
CDR3 protein: CSASWRGTYNEQFF
CDR3 DNA: TGCAGTGCTAGTTGGCGGGGAACCTACAATGAGCAGTTCTTC

J gene: TRBJ2-6
clone size: many
V gene: TRBV7-2
D gene: .
CDR3 protein: CASRPGANVLTF
CDR3 DNA: TGTGCCAGCAGGCCTGGGGCCAACGTCCTGACTTTC

J gene: TRBJ2-1
clone size: few
V gene: TRBV11-1
D gene: .
CDR3 protein: CASSLSRDNEQFF
CDR3 DNA: TGTGCCAGCAGCTTATCTAGGGACAATGAGCAGTTCTTC

J gene: TRBJ2-1
clone size: few
V gene: TRBV7-2
D gene: TRBD2
CDR3 protein: CASSPLAGGLYNEQFF
CDR3 DNA: TGTGCCAGCAGCCCTTTAGCGGGGGGTCTCTACAATGAGCAGTTCTTC

J gene: TRBJ2-1
clone size: .
V gene: TRBV6-1
D gene: .
CDR3 protein: CASSEYVGEQFF
CDR3 DNA: TGTGCCAGCAGTGAATACGTGGGTGAGCAGTTCTTC

J gene: TRBJ2-7
clone size: .
V gene: TRBV20-1
D gene: TRBD2
CDR3 protein: CSAQGTSGVRYEQYF
CDR3 DNA: TGCAGTGCTCAAGGAACTAGCGGGGTGAGATACGAGCAGTACTTC

J gene: TRBJ1-2
clone size: .
V gene: TRBV12-3/TRBV12-4
D gene: .
CDR3 protein: CASSSNPTWGDHGYTF
CDR3 DNA: TGTGCCAGCAGTTCTAACCCGACTTGGGGCGACCATGGCTACACCTTC

J gene: TRBJ1-1
clone size: few
V gene: TRBV5-1
D gene: .
CDR3 protein: CASSLHGSMNTEAFF
CDR3 DNA: TGCGCCAGCAGCTTGCACGGTTCCATGAACACTGAAGCTTTCTTT

J gene: TRBJ2-7
clone size: .
V gene: TRBV6-2/TRBV6-3
D gene: .
CDR3 protein: CASSYTPGTHGYEQYF
CDR3 DNA: TGTGCCAGCAGTTACACCCCCGGGACTCACGGCTACGAGCAGTACTTC

J gene: TRBJ2-5
clone size: .
V gene: TRBV5-1
D gene: .
CDR3 protein: CASSQAGTQYQETQYF
CDR3 DNA: TGCGCCAGCAGCCAAGCCGGGACCCAGTACCAAGAGACCCAGTACTTC

J gene: TRBJ1-2
clone size: few
V gene: TRBV4-3
D gene: .
CDR3 protein: CASSQDRLANYGYTF
CDR3 DNA: TGCGCCAGCAGCCAAGATAGGCTAGCTAACTATGGCTACACCTTC

J gene: TRBJ1-1
clone size: .
V gene: TRBV7-2
D gene: .
CDR3 protein: CASSLRGSGEVYTEAFF
CDR3 DNA: TGTGCCAGCAGCTTAAGGGGCTCAGGGGAGGTTTACACTGAAGCTTTCTTT

J gene: TRBJ2-3
clone size: few
V gene: TRBV7-2
D gene: .
CDR3 protein: CASSSSRLDTQYF
CDR3 DNA: TGTGCCAGCAGTTCCAGCCGGCTAGATACGCAGTATTTT

J gene: TRBJ1-6
clone size: .
V gene: TRBV12-3/TRBV12-4
D gene: .
CDR3 protein: CASRAYGNSPLHF
CDR3 DNA: TGTGCCAGCAGGGCTTACGGGAATTCACCCCTCCACTTT